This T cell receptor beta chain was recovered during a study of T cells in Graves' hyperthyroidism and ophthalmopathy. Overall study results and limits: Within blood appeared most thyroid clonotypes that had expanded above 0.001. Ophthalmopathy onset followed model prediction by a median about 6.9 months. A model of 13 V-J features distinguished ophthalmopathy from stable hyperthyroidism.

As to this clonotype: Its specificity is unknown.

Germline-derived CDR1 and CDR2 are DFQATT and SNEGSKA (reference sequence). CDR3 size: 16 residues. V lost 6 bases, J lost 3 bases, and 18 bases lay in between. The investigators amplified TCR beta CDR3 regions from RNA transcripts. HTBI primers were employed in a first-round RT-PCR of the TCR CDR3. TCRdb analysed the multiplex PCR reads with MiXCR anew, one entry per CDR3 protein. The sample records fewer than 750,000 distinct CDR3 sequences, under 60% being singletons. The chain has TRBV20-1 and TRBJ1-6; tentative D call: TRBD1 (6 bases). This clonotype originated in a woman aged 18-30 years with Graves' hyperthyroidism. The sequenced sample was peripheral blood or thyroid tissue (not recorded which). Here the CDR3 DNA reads TGCAGTGCCAGCAGAACCCGGACAGACTATAATTCACCCCTCCACTTT. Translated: CSASRTRTDYNSPLHF.